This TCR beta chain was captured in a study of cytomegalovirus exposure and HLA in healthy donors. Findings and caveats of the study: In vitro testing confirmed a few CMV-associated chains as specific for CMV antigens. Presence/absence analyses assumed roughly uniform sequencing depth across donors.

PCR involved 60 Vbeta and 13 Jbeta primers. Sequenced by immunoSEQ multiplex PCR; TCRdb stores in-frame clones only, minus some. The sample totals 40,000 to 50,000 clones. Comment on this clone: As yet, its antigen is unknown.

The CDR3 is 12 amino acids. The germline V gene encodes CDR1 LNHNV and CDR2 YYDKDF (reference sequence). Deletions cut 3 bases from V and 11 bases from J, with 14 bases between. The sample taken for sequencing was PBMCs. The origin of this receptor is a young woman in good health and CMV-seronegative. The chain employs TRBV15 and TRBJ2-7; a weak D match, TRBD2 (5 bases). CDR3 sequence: CATSSPVGVEYF. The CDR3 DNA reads TGTGCCACCAGCAGTCCGGTCGGGGTCGAGTACTTC.